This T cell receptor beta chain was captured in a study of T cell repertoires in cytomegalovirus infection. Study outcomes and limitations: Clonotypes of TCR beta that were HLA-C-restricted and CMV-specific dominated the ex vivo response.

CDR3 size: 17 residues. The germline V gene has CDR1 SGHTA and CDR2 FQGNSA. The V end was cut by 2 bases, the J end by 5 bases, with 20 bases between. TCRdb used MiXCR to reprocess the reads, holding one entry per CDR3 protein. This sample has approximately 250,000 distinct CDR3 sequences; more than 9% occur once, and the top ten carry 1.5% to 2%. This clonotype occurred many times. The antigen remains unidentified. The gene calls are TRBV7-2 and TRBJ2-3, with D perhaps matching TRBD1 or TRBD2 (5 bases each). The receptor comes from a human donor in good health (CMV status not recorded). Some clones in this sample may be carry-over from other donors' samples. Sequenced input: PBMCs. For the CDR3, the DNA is TGTGCCAGCAGCTTATCGGGACGGCCCGGGGTTGGAGATACGCAGTATTTT. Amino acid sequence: CASSLSGRPGVGDTQYF.